Listed below are T cell receptor beta chains from one sample, sequenced in a study of identical twins. Each CDR3 protein is one row after TCRdb ran MiXCR on the 5' RACE reads. Of around 290,000 distinct CDR3 sequences listed, over 8.5% were seen once; the top ten hold roughly 7%. The same sample was also studied in work on yellow fever vaccine responses in identical twins.

The specimen sequenced was CD8+ T cells sorted from blood. All receptors come from a young woman in good health. The CDR3 runs from the conserved cysteine through the conserved F or W. D genes are given only for firm matches. Part of the rows lack a size; the others show once, few, many or a class for expanded clones.

size,V,length,J,D,CDR3,DNA
many,TRBV7-9,15,TRBJ1-1,TRBD1,CASSDAGGGLTEAFF,TGTGCCAGCAGCGATGCAGGGGGCGGACTCACTGAAGCTTTCTTT
many,TRBV4-3,15,TRBJ2-3,TRBD1,CASSPDRDRTDTQYF,TGCGCCAGCAGCCCCGACAGGGACCGGACAGATACGCAGTATTTT
few,TRBV20-1,13,TRBJ2-7,.,CSARQADLYEQYF,TGCAGTGCCCGCCAGGCGGATCTCTACGAGCAGTACTTC
many,TRBV12-3/TRBV12-4,11,TRBJ1-1,.,CASSAGAEAFF,TGTGCCAGCAGTGCAGGGGCTGAAGCTTTCTTT
many,TRBV7-9,15,TRBJ2-7,.,CASSFWTSVGLEQYF,TGTGCCAGCAGCTTTTGGACATCGGTCGGTCTCGAGCAGTACTTC
many,TRBV20-1,12,TRBJ2-7,.,CSAWDDTYEQYF,TGCAGTGCTTGGGACGACACCTACGAGCAGTACTTC
.,TRBV27,13,TRBJ2-7,.,CASAGDTRDEQYF,TGTGCCAGCGCAGGGGATACCCGGGACGAGCAGTACTTC
many,TRBV14,11,TRBJ2-1,.,CASSHNFEQFF,TGTGCCAGCAGCCATAATTTTGAGCAGTTCTTC
many,TRBV7-9,12,TRBJ2-7,.,CASSAHGQEQYF,TGTGCCAGCAGCGCACATGGACAGGAGCAGTACTTC
once,TRBV11-2,20,TRBJ2-7,TRBD2,CASSFSIRSGLAGADYEQYF,TGTGCCAGCAGCTTCTCAATCCGGTCGGGACTAGCGGGAGCGGATTACGAGCAGTACTTC
.,TRBV19,15,TRBJ2-1,.,CASSISQVGDNEQFF,TGTGCCAGTAGTATTTCCCAGGTTGGTGACAATGAGCAGTTCTTC
few,TRBV4-1,14,TRBJ2-2,.,CASSRQQVVGELFF,TGCGCCAGCAGCCGGCAGCAGGTTGTCGGGGAGCTGTTTTTT
many,TRBV4-3,13,TRBJ2-1,.,CASSPLPGNEQFF,TGCGCCAGCAGCCCCCTCCCCGGAAATGAGCAGTTCTTC
few,TRBV6-1,18,TRBJ1-5,.,CASSRRVGGQEGNQPQHF,TGTGCCAGCAGCCGTCGGGTGGGGGGGCAGGAAGGCAATCAGCCCCAGCATTTT
few,TRBV7-9,15,TRBJ2-1,TRBD2,CASSPWREGANEQFF,TGTGCCAGCAGCCCATGGCGGGAGGGTGCTAATGAGCAGTTCTTC
few,TRBV27,16,TRBJ2-2,TRBD2,CASSSSLAGDTGELFF,TGTGCCAGCAGTTCCAGCCTAGCGGGGGACACCGGGGAGCTGTTTTTT
few,TRBV4-3,17,TRBJ2-1,TRBD2,CASSQDPDGRAYNEQFF,TGCGCCAGCAGCCAAGACCCCGACGGGAGGGCCTACAATGAGCAGTTCTTC
few,TRBV15,16,TRBJ2-1,TRBD2,CATSELAGEVYNEQFF,TGTGCCACCAGCGAGCTAGCGGGAGAGGTCTACAATGAGCAGTTCTTC
many,TRBV27,13,TRBJ2-1,.,CASSLSVLNEQFF,TGTGCCAGCAGTTTATCCGTTCTTAATGAGCAGTTCTTC
many,TRBV20-1,14,TRBJ2-3,TRBD2,CSASLGGGVDTQYF,TGCAGTGCTAGTCTGGGCGGGGGGGTAGATACGCAGTATTTT
.,TRBV3-1,16,TRBJ2-7,.,CASSQGAAVAVYEQYF,TGTGCCAGCAGCCAAGGAGCAGCGGTGGCGGTCTACGAGCAGTACTTC
many,TRBV5-1,18,TRBJ2-7,.,CASSLDDNPGPSSYEQYF,TGCGCCAGCAGCTTGGACGACAACCCCGGGCCCAGCTCCTACGAGCAGTACTTC
.,TRBV19,15,TRBJ1-5,TRBD1,CASSSGQGRNQPQHF,TGTGCCAGTAGCTCGGGACAGGGACGCAATCAGCCCCAGCATTTT
.,TRBV28,16,TRBJ2-5,.,CASSLPQAAFQETQYF,TGTGCCAGCAGTTTGCCCCAGGCAGCCTTCCAAGAGACCCAGTACTTC
.,TRBV19,14,TRBJ2-7,TRBD1,CASSRTGATYEQYF,TGTGCCAGTAGCCGTACAGGGGCGACCTACGAGCAGTACTTC
.,TRBV7-9,17,TRBJ2-5,TRBD2,CASSPTLTGGPGETQYF,TGTGCCAGCAGCCCCACGTTGACGGGAGGGCCGGGGGAGACCCAGTACTTC
many,TRBV29-1,16,TRBJ2-1,.,CSVDLRGSRSYNEQFF,TGCAGCGTTGACCTCCGAGGCTCGAGGTCTTACAATGAGCAGTTCTTC
.,TRBV9,10,TRBJ1-2,.,CASSSIGYTF,TGTGCCAGCTCATCAATTGGCTACACCTTC
.,TRBV7-6,15,TRBJ2-3,TRBD1,CASSPRDRVSDTQYF,TGTGCCAGCAGCCCCCGGGACAGGGTTTCCGATACGCAGTATTTT
many,TRBV7-8,15,TRBJ2-5,.,CASSLGGAWTETQYF,TGTGCCAGCAGCTTAGGGGGCGCCTGGACAGAGACCCAGTACTTC
few,TRBV20-1,15,TRBJ2-7,.,CSARDLGPDSSEQYF,TGCAGTGCTAGAGATCTCGGTCCCGACAGCTCCGAGCAGTACTTC
few,TRBV20-1,13,TRBJ2-7,TRBD1,CSARGDRYYEQYF,TGCAGTGCTAGGGGGGACAGATACTACGAGCAGTACTTC
.,TRBV20-1,14,TRBJ2-1,.,CSATSVQLYNEQFF,TGCAGCGCAACAAGCGTCCAGCTATACAATGAGCAGTTCTTC
many,TRBV6-1,14,TRBJ1-1,.,CASRVIPTSTEAFF,TGTGCCAGCAGAGTGATCCCGACGAGCACTGAAGCTTTCTTT